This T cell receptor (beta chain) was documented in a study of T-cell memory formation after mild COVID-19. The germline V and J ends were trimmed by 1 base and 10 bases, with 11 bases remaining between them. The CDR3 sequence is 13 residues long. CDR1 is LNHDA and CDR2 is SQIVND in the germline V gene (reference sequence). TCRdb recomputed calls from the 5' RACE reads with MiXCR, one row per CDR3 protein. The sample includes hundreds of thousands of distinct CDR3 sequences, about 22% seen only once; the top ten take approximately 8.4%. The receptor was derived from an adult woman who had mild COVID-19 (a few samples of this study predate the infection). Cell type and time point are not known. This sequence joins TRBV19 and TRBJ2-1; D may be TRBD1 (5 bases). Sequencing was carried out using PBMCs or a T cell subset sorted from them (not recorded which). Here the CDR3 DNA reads TGTGCCAGTAGTATAGTGGGGCTACAAGAGCAGTTCTTC. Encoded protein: CASSIVGLQEQFF.